This entry describes one TCR beta chain. Its specificity is unknown. The method was immunoSEQ multiplex PCR; TCRdb's version includes in-frame clones alone and lacks a portion of them. The table includes about 120,000 clones, about 90% detected once. This entry belongs to a study of T cell responses to AZD1222 COVID-19 vaccine. General study points: No repertoire was sampled before or during the peak T cell response, only after it. Clonal diversity was possibly underestimated, and white British individuals and females predominated among donors.

Trimming took 5 bases from V and 0 from J; bases not matched to a gene: 9. The CDR3 consists of 16 residues. Germline V CDR1 and CDR2: LNHDA, SQIVND (reference sequence). This sequence joins TRBV19 and TRBJ1-1; 7 bases align to TRBD1. This TCR came from an adult in good health. Sequenced here: peripheral blood, sampled on day 0 of AZD1222 vaccination. The CDR3 DNA is TGTGCCAGTAGTTCGCCGGGACAGCTTATGAACACTGAAGCTTTCTTT. Translating gives CASSSPGQLMNTEAFF.